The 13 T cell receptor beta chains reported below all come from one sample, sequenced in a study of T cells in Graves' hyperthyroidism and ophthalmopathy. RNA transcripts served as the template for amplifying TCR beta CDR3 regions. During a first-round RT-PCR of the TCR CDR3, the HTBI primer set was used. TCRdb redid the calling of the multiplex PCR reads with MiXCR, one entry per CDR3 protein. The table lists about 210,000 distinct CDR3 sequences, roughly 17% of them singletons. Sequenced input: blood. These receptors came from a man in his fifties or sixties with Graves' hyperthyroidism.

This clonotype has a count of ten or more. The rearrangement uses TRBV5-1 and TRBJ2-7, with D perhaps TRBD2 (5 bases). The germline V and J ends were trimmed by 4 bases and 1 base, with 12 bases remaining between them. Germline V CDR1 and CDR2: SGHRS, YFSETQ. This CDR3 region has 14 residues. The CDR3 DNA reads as TGCGCCAGCAGCCCCTCGACGGGGTCCTACGAGCAGTACTTC. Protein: CASSPSTGSYEQYF.

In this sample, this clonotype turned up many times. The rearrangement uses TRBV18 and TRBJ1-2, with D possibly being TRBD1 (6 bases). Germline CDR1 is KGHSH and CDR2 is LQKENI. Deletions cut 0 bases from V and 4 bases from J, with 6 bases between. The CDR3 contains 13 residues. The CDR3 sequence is CASSPPGGYGYTF. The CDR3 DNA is TGTGCCAGCTCACCACCAGGGGGCTATGGCTACACCTTC.

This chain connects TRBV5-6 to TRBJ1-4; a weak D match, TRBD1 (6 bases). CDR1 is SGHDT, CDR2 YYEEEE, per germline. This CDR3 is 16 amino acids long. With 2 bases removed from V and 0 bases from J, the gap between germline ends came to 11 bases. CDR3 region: CASSLYRASTNEKLFF. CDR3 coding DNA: TGTGCCAGCAGCTTATACAGGGCCTCAACTAATGAAAAACTGTTTTTT.

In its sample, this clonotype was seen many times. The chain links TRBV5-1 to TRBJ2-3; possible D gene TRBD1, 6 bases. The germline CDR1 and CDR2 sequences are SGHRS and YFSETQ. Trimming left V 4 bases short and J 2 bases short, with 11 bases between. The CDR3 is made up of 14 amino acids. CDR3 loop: CASSTGQYTDTQYF. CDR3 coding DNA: TGCGCCAGCAGCACAGGACAGTACACAGATACGCAGTATTTT.

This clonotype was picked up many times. The CDR3 sequence is CASSPPGVEKLFF. In DNA form, the CDR3 reads TGTGCCAGCTCACCACCGGGGGTTGAAAAACTGTTTTTT. The chain uses TRBV18 and TRBJ1-4, with D possibly being TRBD1 (5 bases). V was clipped by 0 bases and J by 7 bases, with 6 bases between them. Per germline, CDR1 KGHSH and CDR2 LQKENI. The CDR3 sequence is 13 residues long.

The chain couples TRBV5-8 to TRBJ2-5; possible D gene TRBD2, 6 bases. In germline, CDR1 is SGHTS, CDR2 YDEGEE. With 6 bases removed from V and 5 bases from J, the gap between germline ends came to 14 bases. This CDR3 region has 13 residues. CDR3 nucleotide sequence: TGTGCCAGCACCATATCCGGGACTGAGACCCAGTACTTC. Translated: CASTISGTETQYF.

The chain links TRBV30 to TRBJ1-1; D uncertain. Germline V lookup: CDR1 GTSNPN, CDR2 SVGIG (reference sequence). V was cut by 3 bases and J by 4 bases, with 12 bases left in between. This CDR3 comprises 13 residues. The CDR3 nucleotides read TGTGCCTGGAGGCGCAGTGGCGTCACTGAAGCTTTCTTT. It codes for CAWRRSGVTEAFF.

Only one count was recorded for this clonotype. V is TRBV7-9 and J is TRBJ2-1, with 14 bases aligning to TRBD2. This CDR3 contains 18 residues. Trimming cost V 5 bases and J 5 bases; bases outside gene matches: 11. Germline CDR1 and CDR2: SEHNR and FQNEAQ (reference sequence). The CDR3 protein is CASSPRLAGGETNNEQFF. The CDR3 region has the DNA TGTGCCAGCAGCCCGAGACTAGCGGGAGGGGAGACGAACAATGAGCAGTTCTTC.

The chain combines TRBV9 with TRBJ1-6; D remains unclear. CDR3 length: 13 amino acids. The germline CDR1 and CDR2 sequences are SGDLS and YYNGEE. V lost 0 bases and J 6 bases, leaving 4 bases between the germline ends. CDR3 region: CASSVGANSPLHF. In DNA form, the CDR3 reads TGTGCCAGCAGCGTAGGGGCTAATTCACCCCTCCACTTT.

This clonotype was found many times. DNA of the CDR3: TGTGCCAGCAGCAGGGGACAGGCTAATTCACCCCTCCACTTT. The encoded protein is CASSRGQANSPLHF. V and J are TRBV13 and TRBJ1-6, with 8 bases fitting TRBD1. Germline V gene lookup returns CDR1 PRHDT and CDR2 FYEKMQ (reference sequence). This CDR3 region has 14 residues. The trim removed 5 bases at V and 6 bases at J, leaving 3 bases unmatched.

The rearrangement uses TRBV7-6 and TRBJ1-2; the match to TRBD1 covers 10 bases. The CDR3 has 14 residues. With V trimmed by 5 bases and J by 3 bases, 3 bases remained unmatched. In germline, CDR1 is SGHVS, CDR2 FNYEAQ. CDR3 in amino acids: CASSPGTGDYGYTF. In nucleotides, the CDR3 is TGTGCCAGCAGCCCCGGGACAGGGGACTATGGCTACACCTTC.

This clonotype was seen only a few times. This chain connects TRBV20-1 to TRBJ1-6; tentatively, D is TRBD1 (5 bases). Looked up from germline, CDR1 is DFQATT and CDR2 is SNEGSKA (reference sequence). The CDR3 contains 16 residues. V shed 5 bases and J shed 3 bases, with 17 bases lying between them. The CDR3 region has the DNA TGCAGTGCTCGCGCCTTAAGACAGATCTATAATTCACCCCTCCACTTT. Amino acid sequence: CSARALRQIYNSPLHF.

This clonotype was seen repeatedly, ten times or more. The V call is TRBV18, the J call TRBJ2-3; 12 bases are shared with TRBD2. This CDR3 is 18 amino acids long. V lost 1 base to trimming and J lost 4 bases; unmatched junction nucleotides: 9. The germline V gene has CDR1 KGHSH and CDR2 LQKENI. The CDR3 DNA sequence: TGTGCCAGCTCACCACGCCAGGCGACTAGCGGGAGTGCAGATACGCAGTATTTT. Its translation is CASSPRQATSGSADTQYF.